This T cell receptor (beta chain) was captured in a study of blood T cell repertoires in COVID-19 (dated by TCRdb to 2020 to 2021). Background on the whole study: Samples from collaborators originated in the United States, Italy and Spain and spanned both the acute and convalescent phases of COVID-19. The material from the prospective study consisted of cDNA or gDNA derived from T cells, B-cell-depleted T cells, or PBMCs. Deeply sampled blood TCRbeta repertoires from subjects exposed to, actively infected with, or recovered from COVID-19 were included in the dataset. The repertoires were released in a freely available public database meant as a resource for research on the immune response to SARS-CoV-2. The samples were drawn from the first 160 participants of the ongoing ImmuneRACE study and from more than 1,000 subjects provided by 6 global collaborators. A de-identified subject ID, COVID-19 status, age in years and sex were almost always included in the sample metadata. HLA class I and class II types, where available, came from metadata supplied by the sample provider rather than from assay-based typing. What the authors observed across the whole study: How much clinical and demographic metadata was included differed by source and by participant, and the metadata was provided uncurated.

With regard to this clone: What antigen it recognizes has not been identified. The input lacks base qualities; no much larger clone sits a single base away.

The CDR3 has 14 amino acids, counting the end cysteine and phenylalanine. The read is trimmed to its CDR3 DNA, 42 bases read in frame from base 1. The germline V gene yields MNHEY for CDR1 and SVGAGI for CDR2. Germline trimming amounts to 8 bases on V and 2 bases on J, with 5 as the count of junction bases outside the gene matches. A second Seattle source provided samples from volunteer blood donors who had recovered from COVID-19. Whole blood was collected in K2EDTA tubes by collaborating institutions according to the institutions' own protocols. For TCRbeta analysis, collaborators shipped samples in one of three forms: frozen whole blood, isolated PBMCs, or DNA extracted from either of those sample types. TCRbeta CDR3 regions were amplified from genomic DNA by means of the immunoSEQ Assay, a bias-controlled multiplex PCR. For the original study's pipeline: The number of nucleated cells in each sample was estimated by amplification of reference gene primers within the assay. To quantify the absolute abundance of each unique TCRbeta CDR3 rearrangement, sequence reads were collapsed and filtered. Productive Simpson clonality was computed per sample as the square root of Simpson's diversity index over productive rearrangements. TCRdb's version of the immuneACCESS table is confined to in-frame rearrangements and falls short of the full clone set. An unresolved V gene accounts for under half of the shortfall where checked; the remainder is of unknown origin. V, J and clone size are taken as reported in that table, and D and trimming were inferred from the DNA itself. This sample gives fewer than 200,000 clones in total; more than 70% of them show up just once. The ten largest clonotypes hold around 20% of the sample.

Sample: peripheral blood. The V and J segments used are TRBV6-5 and TRBJ2-1, and TRBD2 aligns with 8 junction nucleotides. The clonotype comes from a woman aged 70-85 years who had recovered from COVID-19. The DNA sequence is as follows: TGTGCCAGCCAACGGGGGGGTCCCTACAATGAGCAGTTCTTC. Its product reads: CASQRGGPYNEQFF.